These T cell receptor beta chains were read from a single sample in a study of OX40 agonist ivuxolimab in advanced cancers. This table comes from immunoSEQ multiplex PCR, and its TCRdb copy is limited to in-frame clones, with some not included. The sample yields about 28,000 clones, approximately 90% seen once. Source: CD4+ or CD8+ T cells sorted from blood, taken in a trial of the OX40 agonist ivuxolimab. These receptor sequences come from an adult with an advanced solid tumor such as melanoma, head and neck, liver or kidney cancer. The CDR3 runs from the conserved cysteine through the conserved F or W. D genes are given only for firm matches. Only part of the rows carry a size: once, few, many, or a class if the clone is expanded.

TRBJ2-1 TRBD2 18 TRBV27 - CASSPHGASSGSSNEQFF TGTGCCAGCAGTCCCCACGGTGCGAGTAGCGGGAGTAGTAATGAGCAGTTCTTC
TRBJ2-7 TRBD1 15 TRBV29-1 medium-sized CSVEYSQGASGEQYF TGCAGCGTTGAATACTCCCAGGGGGCGTCCGGGGAGCAGTACTTC
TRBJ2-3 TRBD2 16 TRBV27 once CASSFFLAGRTDTQYF TGTGCCAGCAGTTTTTTCTTAGCGGGGCGCACAGATACGCAGTATTTT
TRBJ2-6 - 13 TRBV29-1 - CSVDRAGANVLTF TGCAGCGTTGACAGGGCTGGGGCCAACGTCCTGACTTTC
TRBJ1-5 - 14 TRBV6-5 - CASTNRGLSQPQHF TGTGCCAGCACCAACCGGGGGCTCAGTCAGCCCCAGCATTTT
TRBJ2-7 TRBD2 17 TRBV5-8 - CASSLTSGKGESYEQYF TGTGCCAGCAGCCTGACTAGCGGGAAGGGGGAGTCCTACGAGCAGTACTTC
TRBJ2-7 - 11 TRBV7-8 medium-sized CASSLYYEQYF TGTGCCAGCAGCTTATACTACGAGCAGTACTTC
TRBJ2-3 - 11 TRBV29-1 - CSAQGPDTQYF TGCAGCGCCCAGGGGCCAGATACGCAGTATTTT
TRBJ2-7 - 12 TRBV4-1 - CASSQVGYEQYF TGCGCCAGCAGCCAAGTGGGTTACGAGCAGTACTTC
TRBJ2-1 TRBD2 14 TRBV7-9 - CASSLSGRANEQFF TGTGCCAGCAGCTTAAGTGGGAGGGCCAATGAGCAGTTCTTC
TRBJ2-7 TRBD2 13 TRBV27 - CASKGTSSYEQYF TGTGCCAGCAAAGGGACTAGCTCCTACGAGCAGTACTTC
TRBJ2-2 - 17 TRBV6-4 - CASSDRAAGWVTGELFF TGTGCCAGCAGTGACCGTGCCGCGGGCTGGGTCACCGGGGAGCTGTTTTTT
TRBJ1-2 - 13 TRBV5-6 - CASSLVAGHGYTF TGTGCCAGCAGCTTGGTGGCAGGGCATGGCTACACCTTC
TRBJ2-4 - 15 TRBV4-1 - CASSRLPGDKNIQYF TGCGCCAGCAGCCGGCTTCCAGGGGATAAAAACATTCAGTACTTC
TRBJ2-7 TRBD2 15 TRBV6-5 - CASSYSWGGAYEQYF TGTGCCAGCAGTTACTCGTGGGGGGGAGCCTACGAGCAGTACTTC
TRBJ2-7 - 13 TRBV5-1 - CASSFGATYEQYF TGCGCCAGCAGCTTTGGGGCTACCTACGAGCAGTACTTC
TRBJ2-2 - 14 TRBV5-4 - CASSIDTTTGELFF TGTGCCAGCAGCATTGACACGACCACCGGGGAGCTGTTTTTT
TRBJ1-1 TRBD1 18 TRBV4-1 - CASSQDRFVIEMNTEAFF TGCGCCAGCAGCCAGGACAGGTTCGTTATTGAGATGAACACTGAAGCTTTCTTT
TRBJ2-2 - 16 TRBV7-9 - CASSWPTGPNTGELFF TGTGCCAGCAGTTGGCCCACGGGACCTAACACCGGGGAGCTGTTTTTT
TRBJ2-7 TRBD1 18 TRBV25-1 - CASSEWGLLAGQDHEQYF TGTGCCAGCAGTGAATGGGGGCTTTTGGCGGGACAGGACCACGAGCAGTACTTC
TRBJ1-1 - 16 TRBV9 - CASSVGQGVFGTEAFF TGTGCCAGCAGCGTAGGGCAGGGCGTATTCGGGACTGAAGCTTTCTTT
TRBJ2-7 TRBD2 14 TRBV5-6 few CASSRAGEAYEQYF TGTGCCAGCAGCCGAGCGGGAGAAGCCTACGAGCAGTACTTC
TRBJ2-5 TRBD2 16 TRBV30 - CAWSHRVAGGRETQYF TGTGCCTGGAGTCACAGAGTAGCGGGAGGGAGGGAGACCCAGTACTTC
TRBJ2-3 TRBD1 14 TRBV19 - CASKGQGYPDTQYF TGTGCCAGTAAGGGACAGGGATATCCAGATACGCAGTATTTT
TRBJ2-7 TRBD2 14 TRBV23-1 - CASSGGDFLYEQYF TGCGCCAGCAGTGGGGGGGACTTTCTCTACGAGCAGTACTTC
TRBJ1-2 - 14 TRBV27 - CASSLSPGSYGYTF TGTGCCAGCAGTTTATCCCCCGGTTCTTATGGCTACACCTTC
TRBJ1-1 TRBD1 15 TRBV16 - CASSQRDSLVTEAFF TGTGCCAGCAGCCAAAGGGACAGCCTCGTCACTGAAGCTTTCTTT
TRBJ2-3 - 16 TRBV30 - CAWSVLGSSSTDTQYF TGTGCCTGGAGTGTACTAGGTTCCTCTAGCACAGATACGCAGTATTTT
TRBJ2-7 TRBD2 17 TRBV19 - CASSIGEGQRTSYEQYF TGTGCCAGTAGTATAGGGGAGGGGCAGCGAACCTCCTACGAGCAGTACTTC
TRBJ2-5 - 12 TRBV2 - CASSGPEETQYF TGTGCCAGCTCGGGACCGGAAGAGACCCAGTACTTC
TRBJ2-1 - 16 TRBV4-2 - CASGTNAMGASNEQFF TGTGCCAGCGGCACCAATGCGATGGGGGCATCCAATGAGCAGTTCTTC
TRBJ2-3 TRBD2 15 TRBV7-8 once CASSAKTSGTDTQYF TGTGCCAGCAGCGCGAAGACTAGCGGCACAGATACGCAGTATTTT
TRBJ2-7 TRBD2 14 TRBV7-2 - CASSLGAGAYEQYF TGTGCCAGCAGCTTAGGAGCGGGGGCCTACGAGCAGTACTTC
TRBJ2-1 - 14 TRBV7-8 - CASSLVVQSNEQFF TGTGCCAGCAGCTTAGTGGTTCAGAGCAATGAGCAGTTCTTC
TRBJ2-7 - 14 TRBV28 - CASSLMTNRDEQYF TGTGCCAGCAGTTTAATGACTAACCGTGACGAGCAGTACTTC
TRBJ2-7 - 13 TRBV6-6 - CASSYGDSYEQYF TGTGCCAGCAGTTACGGGGACTCCTACGAGCAGTACTTC
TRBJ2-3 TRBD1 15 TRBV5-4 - CASSFRGLITDTQYF TGTGCCAGCAGCTTCAGGGGGCTTATCACAGATACGCAGTATTTT
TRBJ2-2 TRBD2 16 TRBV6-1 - CASSEALTSGSRELFF TGTGCCAGCAGTGAAGCTCTGACTAGCGGGAGTAGGGAGCTGTTTTTT
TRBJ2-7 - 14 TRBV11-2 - CAIHRASSSYEQYF TGTGCCATCCACAGGGCGTCGAGCTCCTACGAGCAGTACTTC
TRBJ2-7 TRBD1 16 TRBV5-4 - CASSSQGARNTYEQYF TGTGCCAGCAGCTCACAGGGGGCGAGAAACACCTACGAGCAGTACTTC
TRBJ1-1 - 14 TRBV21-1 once CASSYGRTNTEAFF TGTGCCAGCAGCTATGGACGGACCAACACTGAAGCTTTCTTT